This T cell receptor beta chain appears in the sequencing data of a study of CD8+CD57+ T cells in acquired aplastic anemia. Study-level information: CD4+ cell libraries from healthy donors averaged approximately 9.9 million reads. Study-level findings and limits: Researchers report that fewer than 30 CD8+ CDR3 sequences appeared in both patients and controls. A significant difference in CD8+ Simpson's diversity between patients and controls was not found.

CDR3 and TCR beta VDJ profiling relied on genomic DNA as the template. TCRdb recomputed calls from the reads with MiXCR, one row per CDR3 protein. The table includes over 150,000 distinct CDR3 sequences, around 45% detected once. A word on this clonotype: Its antigen is not known.

This CDR3 has 17 amino acids. V was pared by 4 bases and J by 4 bases, with 18 bases between. CDR1 is KGHDR, CDR2 SFDVKD, per germline. The J gene is TRBJ2-2, the V gene TRBV24-1, with D perhaps given as TRBD1 or TRBD2 (5 bases each). The specimen sequenced was sorted CD4+, CD8+, or CD8+CD57+ T cells (not recorded which) from PBMCs. The sequence was obtained from a human donor in good health. CDR3 region: CATSDRGYPGLTGELFF. The CDR3 nucleotides read TGTGCCACCAGTGACCGCGGGTATCCAGGGCTCACCGGGGAGCTGTTTTTT.